This TCR beta chain was retrieved from a study of T cell responses to AZD1222 COVID-19 vaccine. General study results and limits: Increases in Spike-specific TCR breadth and depth were seen after two AZD1222 doses.

About this clone itself: Its antigen is unidentified.

Trimming removed 4 bases from V and 0 bases from J, with 12 bases in between. This CDR3 contains 16 residues. Germline V gene data show CDR1 as LGHNA and CDR2 as YNFKEQ. Sequencing was performed with immunoSEQ multiplex PCR; in TCRdb, only in-frame clones are kept and a portion is missing. The sample lists roughly 120,000 clones; just under 95% were seen once. The sample was peripheral blood, taken 28 days after the second AZD1222 dose. This clonotype originated in an adult who received the AZD1222 COVID-19 vaccine. J is TRBJ2-2 and V is TRBV4-2; a weak D match, TRBD2 (6 bases). CDR3 loop: CASSPPGDANTGELFF. The CDR3 region has the DNA TGTGCCAGCAGCCCACCGGGGGACGCGAACACCGGGGAGCTGTTTTTT.